A single sample gave rise to the 26 T cell receptor beta chains below, sequenced in a study of a mutant IDH1 vaccine in newly diagnosed glioma. Some clones are missing from TCRdb's copy, which holds only in-frame ones; the method was immunoSEQ multiplex PCR. The sample holds 12,000 or so clones, 87% seen once. Time point given: week 5, during vaccination. Each vaccine dose was 300 ug of mutant IDH1 20-mer peptide, with topical imiquimod. Antigens of these TCRs are unknown. Sequences were derived from PBMCs, sampled from a glioma patient whose treatment included an IDH1 peptide vaccine. Receptor source: a woman in her thirties or forties with glioma. Some clones in this sample may be carry-over from other donors' samples.

The chain joins TRBV18 to TRBJ1-4, with D possibly TRBD1 on 5 matching bases. V shed 4 bases and J shed 6 bases, with 15 bases lying between them. The germline CDR1 and CDR2 sequences are KGHSH and LQKENI. The CDR3 is made up of 15 amino acids. The CDR3 here is CASSRERGGDEKLFF. The CDR3 coding sequence is TGTGCCAGCTCACGAGAGAGGGGAGGGGATGAAAAACTGTTTTTT.

This rearrangement joins TRBV10-1 to TRBJ1-5; 11 bases are a match to TRBD1. The V gene end was trimmed by 5 bases and the J gene end by 4 bases; junction bases not matched to a gene: 4. The CDR3 totals 15 residues. The germline gives CDR1 WNHNN, CDR2 SYGVQD (reference sequence). CDR3 sequence (DNA): TGCGCCAGCAGTTGGACAGGGGGCGTTAATCAGCCCCAGCATTTT. Translated: CASSWTGGVNQPQHF.

The rearrangement joins TRBV6-1 to TRBJ2-7; no reliable D call. There are 12 residues in the CDR3. The germline gives CDR1 MNHNS, CDR2 SASEGT. V dropped 7 bases and J dropped 4 bases, with 11 bases sitting between them. CDR3 residues: CASTAPGYEQYF. For the CDR3, the DNA is TGTGCCAGCACCGCCCCGGGTTACGAGCAGTACTTC.

This sequence joins TRBV11-3 and TRBJ2-7; 7 bases are shared with TRBD2. This CDR3 region has 14 residues. The junction had 3 bases not matched to a gene; V was cut back by 4 bases and J by 0 bases. CDR1 is SGHNT and CDR2 is YENEEA in the germline V gene. CDR3 coding DNA: TGTGCCAGCAGCTCATCTAGCGGCTCCTACGAGCAGTACTTC. Protein sequence: CASSSSSGSYEQYF.

The chain has TRBV11-2 and TRBJ2-7, with 10 bases lining up with TRBD1. V trimming: 11 bases; J trimming: 6 bases; junction bases outside the gene matches: 10. The CDR3 loop spans 13 amino acids. Per germline, CDR1 SGHAT and CDR2 FQNNGV. The chain's CDR3 is CADSGTGDSEQYF. DNA for the CDR3: TGTGCCGACTCCGGGACAGGGGATAGCGAGCAGTACTTC.

The V call is TRBV15, the J call TRBJ1-4; D unresolved. V was pared by 1 base and J by 8 bases, with 14 bases between. The length of the CDR3 is 15 residues. Germline V CDR1 and CDR2: LNHNV, YYDKDF (reference sequence). As DNA, the CDR3 is TGTGCCACCAGCAGAGGGCCGGACCTGGGAGAAAAACTGTTTTTT. This codes for CATSRGPDLGEKLFF.

This rearrangement joins TRBV28 to TRBJ1-3, with TRBD1 matching 12 bases. Germline trimming cut 5 bases from V and 4 bases from J; bases unmatched to any gene: 6. This CDR3 has 16 residues. Per the germline V gene, CDR1 is MDHEN and CDR2 is SYDVKM. Here the CDR3 reads CASSPGQGAPGNTIYF. The CDR3 nucleotides read TGTGCCAGCAGTCCGGGACAGGGGGCGCCCGGAAACACCATATATTTT. Looking up the rest from reference TRBV28 and TRBJ1-3 gives the full variable domain: DVKVTQSSRYLVKRTGEKVFLECVQDMDHENMFWYRQDPGLGLRLIYFSYDVKMKEKGDIPEGYSVSREKKERFSLILESASTNQTSMYLCASSPGQGAPGNTIYFGEGSWLTVV.

The CDR3 sequence is CAWSDNTGELFF. In nucleotides, the CDR3 is TGTGCCTGGTCCGATAACACCGGGGAGCTGTTTTTT. This chain links TRBV30 with TRBJ2-2; D unresolved. With 5 bases removed from V and 2 bases from J, the gap between germline ends came to 6 bases. Germline V lookup: CDR1 GTSNPN, CDR2 SVGIG (reference sequence). The CDR3 loop spans 12 amino acids.

The rearrangement uses TRBV7-9 and TRBJ1-5, with D tentatively TRBD1 (5 bases). The germline gives CDR1 SEHNR, CDR2 FQNEAQ (reference sequence). The CDR3 length is 17 residues. The V end lost 5 bases, the J end lost 0 bases, and 17 bases lay between the germline ends. CDR3: CASSEDGGAYSNQPQHF. CDR3 nucleotides: TGTGCCAGCAGCGAAGACGGAGGGGCTTATAGCAATCAGCCCCAGCATTTT. The whole variable domain, remainder taken from reference TRBV7-9 and TRBJ1-5, is DTGVSQNPRHKITKRGQNVTFRCDPISEHNRLYWYRQTLGQGPEFLTYFQNEAQLEKSRLLSDRFSAERPKGSFSTLEIQRTEQGDSAMYLCASSEDGGAYSNQPQHFGDGTRLSIL.

The genes are TRBV28 and TRBJ2-2; D unclear. The V end lost 2 bases, the J end lost 3 bases, and 10 bases lay between the germline ends. This CDR3 spans 15 amino acids. CDR1 is MDHEN and CDR2 is SYDVKM in the germline V gene. The CDR3 DNA is TGTGCCAGCAGTTTAGTGGATTTGTACACCGGGGAGCTGTTTTTT. It yields the protein CASSLVDLYTGELFF.

This chain uses TRBV18 with TRBJ1-3, with TRBD1 matching over 11 bases. The germline V gene encodes CDR1 KGHSH and CDR2 LQKENI. J lost 3 bases, V lost 6 bases, and 7 bases had no gene match. There are 16 residues in the CDR3. In DNA, the CDR3 is TGTGCCAGCTCGGCCGGACAGGGGGCCGGTGGAAACACCATATATTTT. Amino acid sequence: CASSAGQGAGGNTIYF.

The chain recombines TRBV29-1 with TRBJ2-5, with D perhaps matching TRBD2 (6 bases). This CDR3 spans 13 amino acids. Trimming stripped 6 bases from V and 3 bases from J, with 14 bases between. Germline values: CDR1 SQVTM, CDR2 ANQGSEA. CDR3: CSVYGWGEETQYF. CDR3 bases: TGCAGCGTCTACGGTTGGGGGGAAGAGACCCAGTACTTC.

V is TRBV6-5 and J is TRBJ1-2; TRBD1 agrees at 8 bases. The germline gives CDR1 MNHEY, CDR2 SVGAGI. The CDR3 extends over 13 amino acids. The V segment lost 5 bases and the J segment 5 bases; nucleotides outside the gene matches: 4. The CDR3 loop reads CASSNGQGYGYTF. The CDR3 coding sequence is TGTGCCAGCAGTAATGGACAGGGTTATGGCTACACCTTC.

V and J are TRBV7-9 and TRBJ2-3; 7 positions match TRBD1. Germline loops: CDR1 SEHNR, CDR2 FQNEAQ (reference sequence). CDR3 length: 14 amino acids. The V and J ends lost 4 bases and 5 bases, in that order; junction bases with no gene match: 6. CDR3 sequence (DNA): TGTGCCAGCAGCTCGACAGGGCGCGAAGATACGCAGTATTTT. It codes for CASSSTGREDTQYF.

The V call is TRBV6-1, the J call TRBJ2-7; tentative D call: TRBD1 (6 bases). The CDR3 spans 14 residues. Trimming left V 7 bases short and J 2 bases short, with 15 bases between. In germline, CDR1 is MNHNS, CDR2 SASEGT. The CDR3 region is CASTNVGAAYEQYF. The CDR3 DNA follows: TGTGCCAGCACCAATGTGGGGGCAGCCTACGAGCAGTACTTC.

The V and J genes are TRBV7-2 and TRBJ1-2, with D maybe TRBD1 (5 bases). CDR3 length: 14 residues. The V end lost 5 bases, the J end lost 3 bases, and 13 bases lay between the germline ends. Germline V lookup: CDR1 SGHTA, CDR2 FQGNSA. The DNA of the CDR3 is TGTGCCAGCAGCCCCCGACGGGACGACTATGGCTACACCTTC. This codes for CASSPRRDDYGYTF.

This clone was detected a few times. The rearrangement uses TRBV7-3 and TRBJ2-7; D tentatively reads TRBD1 or TRBD2 (6 bases each). Germline CDR1 and CDR2: SGHTA and FQGTGA. The CDR3 covers 13 residues. The germline V and J ends were trimmed by 2 bases and 3 bases, with 8 bases remaining between them. The CDR3 DNA is TGTGCCAGCAGCTTAGGGGGGCACTACGAGCAGTACTTC. Translated, it gives CASSLGGHYEQYF.

The V gene is TRBV11-3, the J gene TRBJ2-4, with D uncertain. Germline V gene lookup returns CDR1 SGHNT and CDR2 YENEEA. This CDR3 has 14 residues. V gave up 5 bases and J gave up 1 base, with 9 bases separating them. CDR3 coding DNA: TGTGCCAGCAGCCCCGCCGGCGCCAAAAACATTCAGTACTTC. Its protein is CASSPAGAKNIQYF.

This chain links TRBV5-6 with TRBJ2-6; tentative D call: TRBD1 (5 bases). V lost 1 base and J lost 4, with 6 bases in between. This CDR3 region has 14 residues. Germline CDR1 reads SGHDT; CDR2 reads YYEEEE. CDR3 bases: TGTGCCAGCAGCTTGAGACAGGGGGCCAACGTCCTGACTTTC. Protein product: CASSLRQGANVLTF. Complete variable domain (other parts from reference TRBV5-6 and TRBJ2-6): DAGVTQSPTHLIKTRGQQVTLRCSPKSGHDTVSWYQQALGQGPQFIFQYYEEEERQRGNFPDRFSGHQFPNYSSELNVNALLLGDSALYLCASSLRQGANVLTFGAGSRLTVL.

This clone was seen only once. The rearrangement joins TRBV27 to TRBJ2-5; TRBD1 agrees at 7 bases. Germline CDR1 is MNHEY and CDR2 is SMNVEV (reference sequence). The CDR3 has 14 residues. J was trimmed by 5 bases and V by 0 bases; bases with no gene match: 3. For the CDR3, the DNA is TGTGCCAGCAGTTTATCGGGCAGGGGGGAGACCCAGTACTTC. Protein sequence: CASSLSGRGETQYF.

V is TRBV14 and J is TRBJ2-6, with D unresolved. The CDR3 runs to 15 residues. Between the trimmed V and J ends, which lost 4 bases and 0 bases, there was a span of 7 bases. CDR1 is SGHDN and CDR2 is FVKESK in the germline V gene. The CDR3 here is CASSPLSSGANVLTF. DNA for the CDR3: TGTGCCAGCAGCCCTCTCTCCTCTGGGGCCAACGTCCTGACTTTC. Full variable domain (rest looked up from reference TRBV14 and TRBJ2-6): EAGVTQFPSHSVIEKGQTVTLRCDPISGHDNLYWYRRVMGKEIKFLLHFVKESKQDESGMPNNRFLAERTGGTYSTLKVQPAELEDSGVYFCASSPLSSGANVLTFGAGSRLTVL.

This clone was seen a single time. The V call is TRBV5-1, the J call TRBJ2-7; 7 bases align to TRBD2. J gave up 5 bases and V 0 bases, and 5 bases lay outside the gene matches. The CDR3 runs 14 residues. CDR1 and CDR2 from the germline V gene are SGHRS and YFSETQ. CDR3 region: CASSLEGTTDEQYF. In DNA, the CDR3 is TGCGCCAGCAGCTTGGAGGGGACTACCGACGAGCAGTACTTC.

This chain links TRBV30 with TRBJ1-3; D is undetermined. Trimming stripped 4 bases from V and 0 bases from J, with 16 bases between. Germline CDR1 and CDR2: GTSNPN and SVGIG (reference sequence). This CDR3 has 16 amino acids. The CDR3 loop is CAWKTRRISSGNTIYF. CDR3 nucleotides: TGTGCCTGGAAGACTAGGAGGATTTCCTCTGGAAACACCATATATTTT. Based on the CDR3 plus reference TRBV30 and TRBJ1-3, the full variable domain is SQTIHQWPATLVQPVGSPLSLECTVEGTSNPNLYWYRQAAGRGLQLLFYSVGIGQISSEVPQNLSASRPQDRQFILSSKKLLLSDSGFYLCAWKTRRISSGNTIYFGEGSWLTVV.

The chain recombines TRBV27 with TRBJ2-5; D perhaps matches TRBD2 (6 bases). CDR1 is MNHEY, CDR2 SMNVEV, per germline (reference sequence). The ends were cut back, 5 bases at V and 5 bases at J, with 15 bases in the middle. The CDR3 covers 14 residues. CDR3: CASSPQLGGETQYF. The CDR3 nucleotides are TGTGCCAGCAGTCCCCAGCTTGGGGGGGAGACCCAGTACTTC.

This clone was detected only a few times. The J gene is TRBJ1-6, the V gene TRBV19; no firm D call. From germline, CDR1 is LNHDA and CDR2 SQIVND (reference sequence). V was trimmed by 3 bases and J by 7 bases, leaving 13 bases between them. The CDR3 sequence is 15 residues long. DNA of the CDR3: TGTGCCAGTAGTATGGGGTCCTTCGGGAATTCACCCCTCCACTTT. This gives the protein CASSMGSFGNSPLHF.

The table lists this clone with a few counts. The V and J genes are TRBV6-5 and TRBJ1-4; 9 nucleotides agree with TRBD1. CDR3 length: 13 amino acids. Germline V gene lookup returns CDR1 MNHEY and CDR2 SVGAGI. Trimming took 6 bases from V and 10 from J; bases not matched to a gene: 6. In nucleotides, the CDR3 is TGTGCCAGCAGCTCGGGACAGGGTCCAAAACTGTTTTTT. It translates to CASSSGQGPKLFF.